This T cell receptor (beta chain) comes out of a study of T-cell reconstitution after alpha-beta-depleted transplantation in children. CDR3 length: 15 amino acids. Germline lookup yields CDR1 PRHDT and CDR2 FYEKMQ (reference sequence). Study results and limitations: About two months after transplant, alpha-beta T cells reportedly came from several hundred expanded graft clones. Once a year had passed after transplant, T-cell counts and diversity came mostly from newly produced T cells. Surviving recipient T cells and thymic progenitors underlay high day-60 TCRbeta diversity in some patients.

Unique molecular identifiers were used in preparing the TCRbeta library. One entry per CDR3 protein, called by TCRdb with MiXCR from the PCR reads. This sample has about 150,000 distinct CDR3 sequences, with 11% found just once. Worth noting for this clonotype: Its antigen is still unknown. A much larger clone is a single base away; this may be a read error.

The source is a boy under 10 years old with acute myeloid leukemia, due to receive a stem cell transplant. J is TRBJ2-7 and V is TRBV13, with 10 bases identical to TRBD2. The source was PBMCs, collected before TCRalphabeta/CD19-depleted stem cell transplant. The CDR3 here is CASSIGLAASLEQHF. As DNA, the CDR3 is TGTGCCAGCAGCATCGGACTAGCGGCAAGTCTCGAGCAGCACTTC. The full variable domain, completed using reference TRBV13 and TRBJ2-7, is AAGVIQSPRHLIKEKRETATLKCYPIPRHDTVYWYQQGPGQDPQFLISFYEKMQSDKGSIPDRFSAQQFSDYHSELNMSSLELGDSALYFCASSIGLAASLEQHFGPGTRLTVT.